Listed below are T cell receptor beta chains from one sample, sequenced in a study of blood T cell repertoires in COVID-19. Sequencing was performed with immunoSEQ multiplex PCR; in TCRdb, only in-frame clones are kept and a portion is missing. The repertoire holds 200,000 to 250,000 clones, with roughly nine tenths as singletons. Sample: peripheral blood. The receptor set was obtained from a man aged 25-40 years with acute or convalescent COVID-19. Each CDR3 is given with its conserved first and last residue. D genes are given only for firm matches. Expanded clones are given a class, and other clones once, few, many or no size at all.

J | D | length | V | size | DNA | CDR3
TRBJ1-1 | TRBD1 | 15 | TRBV5-1 | - | TGCGCCAGCAGCCGACGGGACAGGCGGAACACTGAAGCTTTCTTT | CASSRRDRRNTEAFF
TRBJ2-5 | TRBD1 | 14 | TRBV28 | - | TGTGCCAGCAGACTCCAGGGGGCAGGAGAGACCCAGTACTTC | CASRLQGAGETQYF
TRBJ2-1 | TRBD2 | 16 | TRBV18 | - | TGTGCCAGCTCACTAAGCGGGGGGGACTCCTACAATGAGCAGTTCTTC | CASSLSGGDSYNEQFF
TRBJ1-3 | TRBD1 | 17 | TRBV3-1/TRBV3-2 | - | TGTGCCAGCAGCCAAGTCATTGGACAGGGGGCTGGAAACACCATATATTTT | CASSQVIGQGAGNTIYF
TRBJ2-1 | TRBD2 | 15 | TRBV7-3 | once | TGTGCCAGCAGCTTAGACGGGACTAGCATTTTTGAGCAGTTCTTC | CASSLDGTSIFEQFF
TRBJ1-2 | - | 16 | TRBV28 | - | TGTGCCAGCAGTTTCCCCATCTTTGGGGAGGACTATGGCTACACCTTC | CASSFPIFGEDYGYTF
TRBJ2-3 | - | 15 | TRBV9 | - | TGTGCCAGCAGCTCCTCCCCTAAGAGCACAGATACGCAGTATTTT | CASSSSPKSTDTQYF
TRBJ1-6 | - | 15 | TRBV4-1 | - | TGCGCCAGCAGCCAAGAGCCAGGGAGGTCTTCACCCCTCCACTTT | CASSQEPGRSSPLHF
TRBJ2-1 | TRBD2 | 15 | TRBV19 | - | TGTGCCAGTAGTATACTAGCGGGAGCAGAGAATGAGCAGTTCTTC | CASSILAGAENEQFF
TRBJ2-3 | TRBD2 | 16 | TRBV4-2 | - | TGTGCCAGCAGCCCGGCTAGCGGGAGGGCCACAGATACGCAGTATTTT | CASSPASGRATDTQYF